This T cell receptor (beta chain) originates from a study of PD-L1 blockade in urothelial cancer. CDR1 SGDLS and CDR2 YYNGEE come from the germline V gene. Deletions cut 5 bases from V and 7 bases from J, with 13 bases between. The CDR3 is 14 amino acids. The protocol was immunoSEQ multiplex PCR, while the TCRdb copy is restricted to in-frame clones and leaves out a portion. The data show roughly 50,000 clones, about 85% seen once. The specimen comprised PBMCs, sampled around atezolizumab (anti-PD-L1) treatment. This clonotype was obtained from a man between 60 and 75 years old with urothelial cancer. This chain joins TRBV9 and TRBJ1-6, with D possibly TRBD1 on 6 matching bases. CDR3 nucleotides: TGTGCCAGCAGTTCTACAGGGATGAATTCACCCCTCCACTTT. This gives the protein CASSSTGMNSPLHF.